This T cell receptor beta chain derives from a study of cytomegalovirus exposure and HLA in healthy donors. Notes on the study in general: A further, later analysis showed that HLA-associated TCR beta chains (compared with equally common others) were more clonally expanded. The study assumed roughly uniform donor sequencing depth for presence/absence analyses. The classifier reportedly diagnosed cytomegalovirus status with high sensitivity and specificity. The sole available immune exposure information was CMV serostatus.

A few counts support this clone. As yet, its antigen is unknown. Researchers ran the PCR with 60 Vbeta and 13 Jbeta primers. This table comes from immunoSEQ multiplex PCR, and its TCRdb copy is limited to in-frame clones, with some not included. The table records roughly 190,000 clones, around 81% of them present only once. The length of the CDR3 is 15 residues. Germline V gives CDR1 SGDLS, CDR2 YYNGEE. V shed 4 bases and J shed 6 bases, with 18 bases lying between them. V and J are TRBV9 and TRBJ2-3; perhaps TRBD2 as D (5 bases). This TCR was recovered from a man in his late teens or twenties in good health and CMV-seronegative. Sequenced input: PBMCs. CDR3 loop: CASSPPLTGMDTQYF. The CDR3 coding sequence is TGTGCCAGCAGCCCCCCCCTGACCGGGATGGATACGCAGTATTTT.